This TCR beta chain was identified during a study of blood T cells in healthy people across ages. Remarks on this clonotype: Relative to the germline gene, one junction end is altered; a read error may explain this.

This CDR3 contains 16 residues. CDR1 MNHEY and CDR2 SMNVEV come from the germline V gene (reference sequence). Next came a second PCR, run for about 6 to 12 cycles, which used a sample-barcoded 5' primer along with a J-beta primer mix. TCRdb recomputed calls from the 5' RACE reads with MiXCR, one row per CDR3 protein. The data hold about 780,000 distinct CDR3 sequences, with about 45% observed a single time. This chain links TRBV27 with TRBJ2-1, with TRBD2 matching over 7 bases. The sample taken for sequencing was blood. The receptor's source is a man of 80 years or more in good health. As DNA, the CDR3 is TGTGCCAGCAGTTTTGGCGGGAGCCGCTCCTGCAATGAGCAGTTCTTC. It codes for CASSFGGSRSCNEQFF.